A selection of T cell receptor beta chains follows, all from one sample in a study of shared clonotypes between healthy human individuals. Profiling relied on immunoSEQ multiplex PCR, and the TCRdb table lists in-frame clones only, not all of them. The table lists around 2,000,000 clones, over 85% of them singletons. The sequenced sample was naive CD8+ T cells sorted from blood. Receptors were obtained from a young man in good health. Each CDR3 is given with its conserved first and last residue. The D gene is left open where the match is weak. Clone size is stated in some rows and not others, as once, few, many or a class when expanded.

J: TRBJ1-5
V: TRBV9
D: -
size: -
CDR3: CASSVARGLIGPKNQPQHF
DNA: TGTGCCAGCAGCGTAGCAAGGGGACTCATCGGGCCAAAAAATCAGCCCCAGCATTTT

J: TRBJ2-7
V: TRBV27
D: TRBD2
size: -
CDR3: CASTHVLAGVNEQYF
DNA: TGTGCCAGCACTCATGTACTAGCGGGAGTAAACGAGCAGTACTTC

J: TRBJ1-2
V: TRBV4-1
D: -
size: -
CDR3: CASSQEYGPKANYGYTF
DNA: TGCGCCAGCAGCCAAGAGTACGGACCTAAAGCTAACTATGGCTACACCTTC

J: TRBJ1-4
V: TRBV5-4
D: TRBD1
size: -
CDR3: CASSRDRGRANEKLFF
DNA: TGTGCCAGCAGCCGGGACAGGGGGCGGGCTAATGAAAAACTGTTTTTT

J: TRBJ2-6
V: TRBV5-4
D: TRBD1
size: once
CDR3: CATYPTGAGANVLTF
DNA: TGTGCCACTTACCCGACAGGGGCCGGGGCCAACGTCCTGACTTTC

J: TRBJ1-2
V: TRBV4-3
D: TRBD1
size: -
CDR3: CASSQESGTGGETGYTF
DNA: TGCGCCAGCAGCCAAGAGTCCGGGACAGGGGGCGAGACGGGCTACACCTTC

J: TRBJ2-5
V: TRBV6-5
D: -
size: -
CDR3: CASSYTVGPGETQYF
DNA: TGTGCCAGCAGTTACACCGTAGGGCCCGGGGAGACCCAGTACTTC

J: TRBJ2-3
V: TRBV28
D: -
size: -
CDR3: CASSLSSWGNTDTQYF
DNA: TGTGCCAGCAGTTTATCCTCGTGGGGCAACACAGATACGCAGTATTTT

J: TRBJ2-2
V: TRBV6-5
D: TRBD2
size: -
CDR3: CASSSPRREKVGELFF
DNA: TGTGCCAGCAGTTCCCCTCGGCGGGAGAAAGTCGGGGAGCTGTTTTTT

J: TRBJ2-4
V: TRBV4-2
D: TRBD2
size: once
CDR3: CASSQVFLGRVSGNIQYF
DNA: TGTGCCAGCAGCCAAGTTTTTTTGGGGAGGGTCTCGGGAAACATTCAGTACTTC

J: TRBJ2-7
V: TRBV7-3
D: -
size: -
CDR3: CASSLFGPPYEQYF
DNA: TGTGCCAGCAGCTTATTTGGGCCTCCCTACGAGCAGTACTTC

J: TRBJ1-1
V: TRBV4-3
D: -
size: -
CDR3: CASSQDEMETEAFF
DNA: TGCGCCAGCAGCCAAGATGAGATGGAAACTGAAGCTTTCTTT

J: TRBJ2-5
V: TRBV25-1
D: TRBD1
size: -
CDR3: CASSEYLDRAFQETQYF
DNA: TGTGCCAGCAGTGAATATTTGGACAGGGCTTTCCAAGAGACCCAGTACTTC

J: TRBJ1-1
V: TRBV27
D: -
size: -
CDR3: CASSLQQGNTEAFF
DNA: TGTGCCAGCAGTTTACAACAGGGGAACACTGAAGCTTTCTTT

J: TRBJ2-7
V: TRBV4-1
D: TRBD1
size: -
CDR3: CASSQRQGAYEQYF
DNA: TGCGCCAGCAGCCAACGACAGGGGGCCTACGAGCAGTACTTC

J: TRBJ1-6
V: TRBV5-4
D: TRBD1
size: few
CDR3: CASSLDFGQGNSPLHF
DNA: TGTGCCAGCAGCTTGGATTTCGGACAGGGTAATTCACCCCTCCACTTT

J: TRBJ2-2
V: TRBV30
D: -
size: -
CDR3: CAWSVLQATGELFF
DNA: TGTGCCTGGAGTGTACTACAGGCCACCGGGGAGCTGTTTTTT

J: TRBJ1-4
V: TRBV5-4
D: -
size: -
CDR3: CASSTPGDREKLFF
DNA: TGTGCCAGCAGCACGCCGGGCGACCGGGAAAAACTGTTTTTT

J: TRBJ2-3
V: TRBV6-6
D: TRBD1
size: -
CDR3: CASSLDRGLHTQYF
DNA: TGTGCCAGCAGTCTGGACAGGGGGTTACATACGCAGTATTTT

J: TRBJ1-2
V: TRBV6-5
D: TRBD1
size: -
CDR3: CASNRQGENYGYTF
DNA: TGTGCCAGCAACAGACAGGGGGAGAACTATGGCTACACCTTC

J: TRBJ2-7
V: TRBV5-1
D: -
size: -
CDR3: CASRTTISPSYEQYF
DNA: TGCGCCAGCAGAACGACAATTTCCCCCTCCTACGAGCAGTACTTC

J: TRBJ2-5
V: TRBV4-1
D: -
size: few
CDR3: CASSQEVADRETQYF
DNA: TGCGCCAGCAGCCAAGAAGTGGCCGACCGGGAGACCCAGTACTTC

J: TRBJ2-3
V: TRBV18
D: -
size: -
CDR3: CASSIEWRSQVDTQYF
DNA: TGTGCCAGCTCAATCGAGTGGAGGAGCCAGGTTGATACGCAGTATTTT

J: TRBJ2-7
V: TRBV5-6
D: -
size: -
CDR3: CASSLAGEQYF
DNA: TGTGCCAGCAGCTTGGCCGGCGAGCAGTACTTC

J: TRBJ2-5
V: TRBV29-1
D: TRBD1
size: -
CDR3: CSIDRAGETQYF
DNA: TGCAGCATTGACAGGGCGGGTGAGACCCAGTACTTC

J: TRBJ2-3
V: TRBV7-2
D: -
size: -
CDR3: CASSWVGDTQYF
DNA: TGTGCCAGCAGCTGGGTCGGGGATACGCAGTATTTT

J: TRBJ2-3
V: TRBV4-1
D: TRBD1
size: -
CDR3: CASSQPGTDRTDTQYF
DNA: TGCGCCAGCAGCCAGCCGGGGACAGATCGCACAGATACGCAGTATTTT

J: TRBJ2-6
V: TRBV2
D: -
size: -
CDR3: CASSELGVSGANVLTF
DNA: TGTGCCAGCAGCGAGTTGGGGGTCTCTGGGGCCAACGTCCTGACTTTC